This T cell receptor (beta chain) was sequenced for a study of human T cells and chemical hapten exposure. Study as a whole: Small pooled library volume differences mainly caused per-sample TCR yield variation. General observations from the study: Sensitizing to DPC left TCRs with a frequency above 1 in 1000 unaltered.

The sample holds a few counts of this clonotype. Its antigen remains unidentified. Time point reported: healthy volunteer bleed at 6 weeks. Blood, whole and unfractionated, served as the source for total RNA extraction. From germline, CDR1 is MNHNY and CDR2 SVGAGI (reference sequence). The V and J ends lost 6 bases and 5 bases respectively, with 19 bases between them. The length of the CDR3 is 16 residues. Unique molecular identifiers were affixed to discrete cDNA molecules within the library. Authors' methods: The median was around 100,000 TCRs per sample, ranging 23,224 to 690,600. In TCRdb, the RACE reads were re-called with MiXCR into one record per CDR3 protein. The V and J calls reflect TCRdb's pipeline rather than the authors' work. The data show 50,000 to 70,000 distinct CDR3 sequences, around 6.1% seen once.

The sequence came from a female donor in good health. Some clones in this sample may be carry-over from other donors' samples. The J gene is TRBJ1-4, the V gene TRBV6-6; possibly TRBD1 for D (5 bases). Sequenced input: whole blood. Here the CDR3 reads CASSPAGDWMNEKLFF. CDR3 sequence (DNA): TGTGCCAGCAGCCCCGCGGGGGATTGGATGAATGAAAAACTGTTTTTT.